This is a list of T cell receptor beta chains from one sample in a study of immune characterization of retroperitoneal liposarcoma. TCRdb fed the PCR reads into MiXCR, producing one record per CDR3 protein. The sample gives a few thousand distinct CDR3 sequences, 49% of which show up once; 50% to 70% is in the top ten. The sequenced material came from tumor tissue. All receptors come from a female donor with retroperitoneal liposarcoma. The CDR3 runs from the conserved cysteine through the conserved F or W. Each record gives: J gene, clone size, V gene, D gene, CDR3 protein, CDR3 DNA. The D gene is left open where the match is weak. Rows give clone size only sometimes, using once, few, many, or a class for an expanded clone.

TRBJ2-1 - TRBV15 - CATSRGGPIRRVEQFF TGTGCCACCAGCAGAGGCGGGCCCATTAGGCGGGTTGAGCAGTTCTTC
TRBJ2-1 - TRBV12-3/TRBV12-4 TRBD2 CASSFYVTSGLPNEQFF TGTGCCAGCAGTTTTTACGTCACTAGCGGTTTGCCCAATGAGCAGTTCTTC
TRBJ2-7 - TRBV7-2 TRBD1 CASSLGTGPFYEQYF TGTGCCAGCAGCCTCGGGACAGGCCCGTTCTACGAGCAGTACTTC
TRBJ1-5 few TRBV12-3/TRBV12-4 - CASSSGNGQPQHF TGTGCCAGCAGCTCTGGAAACGGTCAGCCCCAGCATTTT
TRBJ1-5 - TRBV6-6 - CASLTDPYSNQPQHF TGTGCCAGCCTTACAGACCCCTATAGCAATCAGCCCCAGCATTTT
TRBJ2-7 - TRBV7-4 TRBD1 CASSRGQVVYEQYF TGTGCCAGCAGCCGGGGACAGGTCGTCTACGAGCAGTACTTC
TRBJ1-5 medium-sized TRBV6-6 - CASSYSGTSNQPQHF TGTGCCAGCAGTTACTCAGGGACGAGCAATCAGCCCCAGCATTTT
TRBJ2-5 - TRBV12-3/TRBV12-4 - CASRRNQETQYF TGTGCCAGCAGGCGGAATCAAGAGACCCAGTACTTC
TRBJ2-5 few TRBV7-6 TRBD2 CASSLRLAGNQETQYF TGTGCCAGCAGCCTCCGACTAGCGGGAAACCAAGAGACCCAGTACTTC
TRBJ2-5 - TRBV6-1 TRBD1 CASRRTAGGTETQYF TGTGCCAGCAGACGTACCGCAGGGGGCACAGAGACCCAGTACTTC
TRBJ2-2 - TRBV7-3 - CASSFSTGELFF TGTGCCAGCAGCTTCTCCACCGGGGAGCTGTTTTTT
TRBJ2-7 medium-sized TRBV27 TRBD1 CASSFQAGTGISYEQYF TGTGCCAGCAGTTTTCAGGCAGGGACAGGAATTTCCTACGAGCAGTACTTC
TRBJ2-3 - TRBV7-6 - CASSLEDLTEGTDTQYF TGTGCCAGCAGCTTAGAGGACTTGACTGAGGGGACAGATACGCAGTATTTT
TRBJ2-5 - TRBV7-2 - CASSLWSSGQETQYF TGTGCCAGCAGCTTATGGTCGTCAGGCCAAGAGACCCAGTACTTC
TRBJ1-1 - TRBV5-4 TRBD1 CASSASGTAEAFF TGTGCCAGCAGCGCCTCAGGGACAGCTGAAGCTTTCTTT
TRBJ1-1 - TRBV4-3 - CASSQKGTAIQMNTEAFF TGCGCCAGCAGCCAAAAAGGGACCGCCATTCAAATGAACACTGAAGCTTTCTTT
TRBJ2-5 - TRBV6-5 TRBD2 CASSYPAGEGQETQYF TGTGCCAGCAGCTACCCAGCGGGAGAGGGCCAAGAGACCCAGTACTTC
TRBJ2-1 - TRBV6-1 TRBD2 CAGGTSGGNEQFF TGTGCCGGGGGCACTAGCGGGGGGAATGAGCAGTTCTTC
TRBJ1-2 few TRBV4-1 - CASSQESVYGYTF TGCGCCAGCAGCCAAGAATCAGTGTATGGCTACACCTTC
TRBJ1-2 - TRBV12-3/TRBV12-4 TRBD1 CASSVDRGRGYTF TGTGCCAGCAGCGTTGACAGGGGGCGCGGCTACACCTTC
TRBJ2-3 few TRBV12-3/TRBV12-4 - CASSKTPQGTRTDTQYF TGTGCCAGCAGCAAAACACCACAGGGAACTCGCACAGATACGCAGTATTTT
TRBJ1-1 few TRBV6-5 - CASTVWGLPEAFF TGTGCCAGCACCGTATGGGGGCTCCCTGAAGCTTTCTTT
TRBJ2-7 - TRBV7-9 TRBD2 CASSLVWREGNEQYF TGTGCCAGCAGCTTAGTATGGCGGGAGGGGAATGAGCAGTACTTC
TRBJ2-5 few TRBV10-3 - CAIRSRGIGETQYF TGTGCCATCAGGTCCCGGGGAATCGGGGAGACCCAGTACTTC
TRBJ2-1 few TRBV6-1 TRBD2 CASSPSGGNSYNEQFF TGTGCCAGCAGTCCCAGCGGGGGGAACTCCTACAATGAGCAGTTCTTC
TRBJ1-2 once TRBV6-4 TRBD1 CASSEQGRDGYTF TGTGCCAGCAGCGAACAGGGGCGAGATGGCTACACCTTC
TRBJ2-2 - TRBV6-1 TRBD1 CASSEATGDTGELFF TGTGCCAGCAGTGAAGCGACAGGGGACACCGGGGAGCTGTTTTTT
TRBJ2-5 - TRBV6-6 - CASSYSFRERGETQYF TGTGCCAGCAGTTACTCCTTCCGGGAGAGGGGGGAGACCCAGTACTTC
TRBJ2-5 - TRBV27 TRBD2 CASSSGAGGHETQYF TGTGCCAGCAGTTCGGGGGCGGGAGGGCATGAGACCCAGTACTTC
TRBJ2-7 - TRBV7-8 TRBD2 CASSLTSGSWGEQYF TGTGCCAGCAGCCTCACTAGCGGGAGTTGGGGGGAGCAGTACTTC
TRBJ2-1 - TRBV27 TRBD2 CASSLVAGAIYNEQFF TGTGCCAGCAGTTTAGTAGCGGGTGCAATATACAATGAGCAGTTCTTC
TRBJ2-1 medium-sized TRBV27 - CASSHDSSYNEQFF TGTGCCAGCAGTCACGATAGCTCCTACAATGAGCAGTTCTTC
TRBJ2-5 - TRBV27 - CASSFSRLETETQYF TGTGCCAGCAGTTTCTCCCGTCTTGAGACGGAGACCCAGTACTTC
TRBJ2-1 - TRBV6-5 - CASSYSLEGPKFF TGTGCCAGCAGTTACTCGCTGGAGGGCCCAAAGTTCTTC
TRBJ2-3 - TRBV7-6 TRBD1 CASSSLDGQGWKTDTQYF TGTGCCAGCAGCTCCCTCGACGGACAGGGGTGGAAAACAGATACGCAGTATTTT
TRBJ2-3 - TRBV12-3/TRBV12-4 - CASSLTGISTDTQYF TGTGCCAGCAGTTTAACCGGGATAAGCACAGATACGCAGTATTTT
TRBJ1-1 - TRBV6-6 - CASGIPRVWDTEAFF TGTGCCAGCGGCATTCCCAGGGTGTGGGACACTGAAGCTTTCTTT
TRBJ2-5 few TRBV11-3 TRBD2 CASSPFQAGGQETQYF TGTGCCAGCAGCCCCTTCCAAGCGGGGGGGCAAGAGACCCAGTACTTC
TRBJ2-5 few TRBV6-4 - CASSDSIVQIDEQYF TGTGCCAGCAGTGACTCAATTGTACAGATTGATGAGCAGTACTTC
TRBJ2-1 medium-sized TRBV6-1 TRBD2 CASRTGLADSSYNEQFF TGTGCCAGCAGAACGGGACTAGCGGATAGCTCCTACAATGAGCAGTTCTTC
TRBJ2-2 - TRBV6-1 TRBD1 CASTSGQSNTGELFF TGTGCCAGCACGTCGGGACAGAGCAACACCGGGGAGCTGTTTTTT
TRBJ2-5 - TRBV6-1 TRBD2 CASSGAGGQETQYF TGTGCCAGCAGTGGGGCGGGAGGGCAAGAGACCCAGTACTTC
TRBJ2-1 - TRBV6-5 - CASSRSGNEQFF TGTGCCAGCAGTAGGAGTGGGAATGAGCAGTTCTTC
TRBJ2-7 - TRBV7-2 - CASSLAGTGYEQYF TGTGCCAGCAGCTTAGCGGGGACTGGCTACGAGCAGTACTTC
TRBJ2-1 - TRBV12-3/TRBV12-4 - CASSLTRDWHNEQFF TGTGCCAGCAGTTTAACGAGGGATTGGCACAATGAGCAGTTCTTC
TRBJ2-1 few TRBV6-6 - CASSYWGTRGIGDEQFF TGTGCCAGCAGTTACTGGGGGACTCGGGGGATTGGAGATGAGCAGTTCTTC
TRBJ2-7 - TRBV6-6 TRBD2 CASRGVGASGRYEQYF TGTGCCAGCAGGGGAGTCGGGGCTAGCGGACGCTACGAGCAGTACTTC
TRBJ2-1 - TRBV7-4 - CASSSDRVYEQFF TGTGCCAGCAGCTCTGACCGAGTCTACGAGCAGTTCTTC
TRBJ2-1 - TRBV7-2 TRBD2 CASSLPTFGGRNNEQFF TGTGCCAGCAGCTTACCAACTTTCGGGGGGAGGAACAATGAGCAGTTCTTC
TRBJ1-5 few TRBV6-5 - CASSPRWGDQPQHF TGTGCCAGCAGCCCCCGGTGGGGGGATCAGCCCCAGCATTTT
TRBJ2-1 - TRBV12-3/TRBV12-4 TRBD2 CASSLLAGVSNEQFF TGTGCCAGCAGTTTACTAGCGGGAGTATCCAATGAGCAGTTCTTC
TRBJ2-5 - TRBV6-1 TRBD2 CASSQISGRKPETQYF TGTGCCAGCAGTCAAATTAGCGGGAGGAAACCAGAGACCCAGTACTTC
TRBJ1-6 - TRBV6-1 - CASSGTRGNSPLHF TGTGCCAGCAGTGGGACAAGGGGAAATTCACCCCTCCACTTT
TRBJ2-1 large TRBV7-2 - CASSLRRVTGLSYNEQFF TGTGCCAGCAGCTTACGCCGGGTTACAGGGCTATCCTACAATGAGCAGTTCTTC
TRBJ2-5 - TRBV12-3/TRBV12-4 - CASSPRTSTYLRETQYF TGTGCCAGCAGCCCCCGAACTAGCACCTACCTTAGGGAGACCCAGTACTTC
TRBJ2-1 few TRBV10-1 - CASSDPDVEQFF TGCGCCAGCAGTGATCCGGATGTGGAGCAGTTCTTC
TRBJ1-2 - TRBV7-2 - CASSLSSGALGGYTF TGTGCCAGCAGCTTAAGTTCAGGGGCCCTAGGAGGCTACACCTTC
TRBJ2-7 - TRBV12-3/TRBV12-4 - CASSPYDAGRDEQYF TGTGCCAGCAGTCCATATGATGCAGGAAGGGATGAGCAGTACTTC
TRBJ2-3 medium-sized TRBV6-1 TRBD1 CASSARTGGGTDTQYF TGTGCCAGCAGTGCCCGGACAGGGGGTGGCACAGATACGCAGTATTTT
TRBJ1-3 - TRBV6-1 - CASSDRPDSGNTIYF TGTGCCAGCAGTGACAGACCTGACTCTGGAAACACCATATATTTT